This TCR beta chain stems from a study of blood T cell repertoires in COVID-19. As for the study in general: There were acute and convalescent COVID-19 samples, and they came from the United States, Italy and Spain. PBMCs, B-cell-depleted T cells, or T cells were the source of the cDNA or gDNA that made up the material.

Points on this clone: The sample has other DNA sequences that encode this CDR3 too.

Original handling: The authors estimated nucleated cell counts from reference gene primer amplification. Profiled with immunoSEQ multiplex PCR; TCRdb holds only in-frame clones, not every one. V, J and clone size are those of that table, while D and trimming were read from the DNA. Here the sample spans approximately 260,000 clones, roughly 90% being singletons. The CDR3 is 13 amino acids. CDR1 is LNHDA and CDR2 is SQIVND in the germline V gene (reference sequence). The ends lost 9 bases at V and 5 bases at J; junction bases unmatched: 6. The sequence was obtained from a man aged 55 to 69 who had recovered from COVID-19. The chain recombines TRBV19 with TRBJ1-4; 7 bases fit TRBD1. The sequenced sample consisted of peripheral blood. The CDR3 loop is CASRTGANEKLFF. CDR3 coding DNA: TGTGCCAGCAGGACAGGTGCCAATGAAAAACTGTTTTTT.